This T cell receptor beta chain was retrieved from a study of blood T cell repertoires in COVID-19. Whole-study context: COVID-19 samples collected from the United States, Italy and Spain covered acute and convalescent phases.

Authors' data handling: Reference gene primer amplification gave estimated nucleated cell counts. Some clones are missing from TCRdb's copy, which holds only in-frame ones; the method was immunoSEQ multiplex PCR. Clone size and V and J calls were adopted from that table, with D and trimming inferred from the DNA. The sample consists of under 350,000 clones, about 89% of them appearing once. As to this clone: Germline and junction disagree at one end, which may indicate a read error.

Germline CDR1 MGHRA, CDR2 YSYEKL. The CDR3 loop spans 16 amino acids. The sequenced sample was PBMCs or T cells enriched from blood (not recorded which). The TCR sequence derives from a woman between 18 and 29 years old who had recovered from COVID-19. The genes are TRBV4-1 and TRBJ1-5, with 7 nucleotides matching TRBD1. The CDR3 reads CARSRGGGGGGQPQHF. CDR3 sequence (DNA): TGCGCCCGCAGCCGAGGGGGTGGAGGGGGCGGTCAGCCCCAGCATTTT.